The rows below give T cell receptor beta chains drawn from one sample of a study of T-cell reconstitution after alpha-beta-depleted transplantation in children. TCRdb re-called the PCR reads through MiXCR, storing one row per CDR3 protein. The sample carries 250,000 to 300,000 distinct CDR3 sequences, about a tenth recorded once. The input for sequencing was PBMCs from the stem cell graft donor, taken from the stem cell graft. These receptors were taken from a human donor who donated a stem cell graft to a child with SCID. The CDR3 runs from the conserved cysteine through the conserved F or W.

v_call	j_call	cdr3_aa
TRBV3-1	TRBJ2-1	CATSQDSGGGAFGDEQFF
TRBV10-3	TRBJ2-3	CAIAPGAVLGTDTQYF
TRBV10-3	TRBJ1-6	CAISPTGGSSPLHF
TRBV6-5	TRBJ2-5	CASSSSGGGETQYF
TRBV7-3	TRBJ2-1	CASSTGTPKNEQFF
TRBV27	TRBJ2-7	CASSLSPSGAYEQYF
TRBV7-9	TRBJ2-2	CASSLAVAGLNTGELFF
TRBV5-1	TRBJ2-3	CASSLEGSTDTQYF
TRBV20-1	TRBJ2-1	CSARGPRVDEQFF
TRBV5-1	TRBJ2-7	CASSLGDSLYEQYF
TRBV15	TRBJ2-7	CATSPRLAGGQGEQYF
TRBV6-1	TRBJ2-7	CASSRRVSSSYEQYF
TRBV10-3	TRBJ2-3	CAYSGTGRSDTQYF
TRBV12-3/TRBV12-4	TRBJ2-2	CAGGKRGGYTGELFF
TRBV5-1	TRBJ2-5	CASSLDGEREETQYF
TRBV10-3	TRBJ2-5	CATLKQAGGLETQYF
TRBV5-1	TRBJ1-2	CASSLETTNYGYTF
TRBV12-3/TRBV12-4	TRBJ2-4	CASSFGVGAKNIQYF
TRBV5-6	TRBJ1-4	CASSVGFGDEKLFF
TRBV9	TRBJ2-7	CASSVIAGPTYEQYF
TRBV15	TRBJ2-6	CATSRDPSSGANVLTF
TRBV20-1	TRBJ2-5	CSARPSRGLETQYF
TRBV14	TRBJ2-3	CASSRAGERNTQYF
TRBV20-1	TRBJ1-6	CSAHHWDRQRKGLYNSPLHF
TRBV2	TRBJ2-1	CARDGGNEQFF
TRBV12-3/TRBV12-4	TRBJ1-1	CASSLRALRGQNTEAFF
TRBV7-9	TRBJ2-1	CASSRGLAGGYEQFF
TRBV10-3	TRBJ2-7	CAIRDGQGVYEQYF
TRBV5-5	TRBJ2-1	CASSLAGATYNEQFF
TRBV5-1	TRBJ1-4	CASKRGGISTNEKLFF